This T cell receptor (beta chain) emerged from a study of beta chain features in type 1 diabetes. This clone was observed once. Its antigen is undetermined. Expressed TCRB transcripts were sequenced because the isolated RNA had all been reverse transcribed beforehand. Data came from immunoSEQ multiplex PCR; TCRdb stores just in-frame clones and leaves some out. The data show 200,000 to 300,000 clones, roughly 30% seen once. Cells sorted by CD45RO/CCR7/CD25/CD127/CD95/CD27 comprised CD4+ naive, central memory, regulatory and stem cell-like memory cells. The CDR3 has 14 amino acids. Germline V gene sequence: CDR1 SGHDT, CDR2 YYEEEE. The V and J ends lost 4 bases and 0 bases respectively, with 9 bases between them. General study findings and limits: cDNA sequencing could over-represent cells with high TCR expression. Patients' naive, central memory and regulatory TCRB repertoires appeared more alike than those of healthy donors. When Type 1 diabetes patients were examined, their TCRB CDR3s proved moderately but significantly shorter in all four CD4+ subsets.

The sequencing sample was made of central memory CD4+ T cells from blood. This TCR was sampled from a man aged 25-40 years in good health. The V gene is TRBV5-6, the J gene TRBJ2-3; unclear D gene. In nucleotides, the CDR3 is TGTGCCAGCAGCCCTACGCGTAGCACAGATACGCAGTATTTT. Translating it yields CASSPTRSTDTQYF.